This TCR beta chain was recorded in a study of blood T cell repertoires in COVID-19. As originally analysed: Cell counts per sample came from amplifying reference gene primers. Generated by immunoSEQ multiplex PCR, the TCRdb table keeps only in-frame clones and is missing some. V and J calls and clone size come straight from that table; D and trimming were deduced from the DNA. The table records 65,000 or so clones, 76% of them present only once. In its sample, this clone was seen a few times. J lost 2 bases, V lost 7 bases, and 9 bases had no gene match. Germline V CDR1 and CDR2: LNHDA, SQIVND (reference sequence). This CDR3 region has 15 residues.

Specimen: peripheral blood. This sequence was found in a woman aged 45-65 years with active or convalescent COVID-19. This chain links TRBV19 with TRBJ2-3, with TRBD2 identical over 7 bases. The CDR3 nucleotides are TGTGCCAGTAAGGGCCAGCGGGATTACACAGATACGCAGTATTTT. It codes for CASKGQRDYTDTQYF.